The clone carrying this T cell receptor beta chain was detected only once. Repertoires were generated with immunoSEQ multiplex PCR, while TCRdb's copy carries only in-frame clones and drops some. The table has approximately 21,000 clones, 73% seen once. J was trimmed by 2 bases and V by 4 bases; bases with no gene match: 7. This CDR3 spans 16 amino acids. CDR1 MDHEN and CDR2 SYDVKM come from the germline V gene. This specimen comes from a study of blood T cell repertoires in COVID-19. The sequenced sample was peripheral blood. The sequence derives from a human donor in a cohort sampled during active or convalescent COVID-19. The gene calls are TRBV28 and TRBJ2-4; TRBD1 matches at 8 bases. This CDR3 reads CASSSDREGTKNIQYF. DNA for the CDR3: TGTGCCAGCAGTTCGGACAGGGAAGGAACCAAAAACATTCAGTACTTC.